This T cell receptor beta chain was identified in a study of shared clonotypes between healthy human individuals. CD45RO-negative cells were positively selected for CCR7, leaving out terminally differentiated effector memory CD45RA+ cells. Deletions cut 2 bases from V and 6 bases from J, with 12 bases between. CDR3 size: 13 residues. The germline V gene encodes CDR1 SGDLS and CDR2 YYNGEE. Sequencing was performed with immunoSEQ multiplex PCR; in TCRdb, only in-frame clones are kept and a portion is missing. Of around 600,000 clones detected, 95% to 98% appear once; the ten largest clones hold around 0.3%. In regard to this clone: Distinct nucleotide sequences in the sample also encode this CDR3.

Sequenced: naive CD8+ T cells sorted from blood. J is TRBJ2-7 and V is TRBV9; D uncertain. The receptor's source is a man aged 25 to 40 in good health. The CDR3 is CASSVDGSGEQYF. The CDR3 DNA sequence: TGTGCCAGCAGCGTTGACGGTTCGGGCGAGCAGTACTTC.